This T cell receptor (beta chain) is from a study of cytomegalovirus exposure and HLA in healthy donors. 60 Vbeta and 13 Jbeta primers were used in PCR. The repertoire was sequenced with immunoSEQ multiplex PCR; TCRdb's copy has only in-frame clones and lacks some. Of about 180,000 clones detected, 65% to 85% appear once; the ten largest clones hold less than 1.5%. The CDR3 spans 13 residues. Per germline, CDR1 MNHEY and CDR2 SMNVEV (reference sequence). Trimming removed 0 bases at V and 4 bases at J, with 5 bases between. Only a few counts were recorded for this clone. Sequencing input: PBMCs. V is TRBV27 and J is TRBJ2-3; no clear D gene. The source of this sequence is a girl aged 10 to 17 in good health and CMV-seropositive. The CDR3 nucleotides are TGTGCCAGCAGTTTATCGAGGCCAGATACGCAGTATTTT. It yields the protein CASSLSRPDTQYF.